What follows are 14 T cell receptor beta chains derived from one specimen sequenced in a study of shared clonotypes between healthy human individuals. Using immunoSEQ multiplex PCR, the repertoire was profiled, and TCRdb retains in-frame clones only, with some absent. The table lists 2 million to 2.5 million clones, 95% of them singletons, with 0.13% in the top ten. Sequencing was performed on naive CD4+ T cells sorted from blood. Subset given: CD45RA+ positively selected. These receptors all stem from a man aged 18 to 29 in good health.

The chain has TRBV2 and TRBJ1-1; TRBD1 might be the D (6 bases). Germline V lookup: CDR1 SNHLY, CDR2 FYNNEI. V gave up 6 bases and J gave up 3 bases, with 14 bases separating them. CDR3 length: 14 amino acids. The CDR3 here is CASSTGKGDTEAFF. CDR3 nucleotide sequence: TGTGCCAGCAGCACAGGGAAAGGGGACACTGAAGCTTTCTTT. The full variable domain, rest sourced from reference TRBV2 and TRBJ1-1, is EPEVTQTPSHQVTQMGQEVILRCVPISNHLYFYWYRQILGQKVEFLVSFYNNEISEKSEIFDDQFSVERPDGSNFTLKIRSTKLEDSAMYFCASSTGKGDTEAFFGQGTRLTVV.

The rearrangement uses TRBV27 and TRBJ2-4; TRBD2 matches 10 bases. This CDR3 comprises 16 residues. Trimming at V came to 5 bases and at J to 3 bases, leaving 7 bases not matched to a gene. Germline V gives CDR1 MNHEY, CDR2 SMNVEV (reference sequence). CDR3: CASSPRTSGSKNIQYF. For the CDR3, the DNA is TGTGCCAGCAGTCCACGGACTAGCGGAAGCAAAAACATTCAGTACTTC.

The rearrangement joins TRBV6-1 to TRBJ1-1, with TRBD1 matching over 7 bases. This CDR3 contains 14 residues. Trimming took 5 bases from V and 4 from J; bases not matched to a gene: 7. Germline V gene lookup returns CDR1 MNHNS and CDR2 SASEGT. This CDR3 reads CASSLTGEGTEAFF. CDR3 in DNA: TGTGCCAGCAGTCTCACAGGGGAGGGCACTGAAGCTTTCTTT.

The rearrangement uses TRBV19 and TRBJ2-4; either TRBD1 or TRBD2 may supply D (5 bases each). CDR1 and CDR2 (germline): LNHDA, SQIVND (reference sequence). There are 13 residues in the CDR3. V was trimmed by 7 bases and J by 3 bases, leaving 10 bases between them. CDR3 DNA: TGTGCCAGTACGTGGGACGACAAAAACATTCAGTACTTC. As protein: CASTWDDKNIQYF.

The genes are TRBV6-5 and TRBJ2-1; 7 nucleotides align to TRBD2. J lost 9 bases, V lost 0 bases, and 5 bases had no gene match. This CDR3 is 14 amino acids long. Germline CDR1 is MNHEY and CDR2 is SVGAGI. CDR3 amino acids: CASSYSAGRGEQFF. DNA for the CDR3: TGTGCCAGCAGTTACTCGGCAGGGAGGGGTGAGCAGTTCTTC.

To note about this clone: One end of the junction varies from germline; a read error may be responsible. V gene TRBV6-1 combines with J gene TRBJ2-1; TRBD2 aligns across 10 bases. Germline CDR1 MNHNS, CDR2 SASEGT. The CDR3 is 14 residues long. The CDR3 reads CAGRTSGGDGEQFF. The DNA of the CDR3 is TGTGCCGGCAGAACCAGCGGGGGGGATGGAGAGCAGTTCTTC.

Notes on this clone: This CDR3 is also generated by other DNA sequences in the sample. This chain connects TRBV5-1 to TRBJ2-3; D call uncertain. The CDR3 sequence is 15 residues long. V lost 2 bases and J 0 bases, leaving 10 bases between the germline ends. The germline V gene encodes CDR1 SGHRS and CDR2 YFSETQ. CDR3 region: CASSLGPPSTDTQYF. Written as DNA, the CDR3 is TGCGCCAGCAGCTTAGGCCCGCCGAGCACAGATACGCAGTATTTT.

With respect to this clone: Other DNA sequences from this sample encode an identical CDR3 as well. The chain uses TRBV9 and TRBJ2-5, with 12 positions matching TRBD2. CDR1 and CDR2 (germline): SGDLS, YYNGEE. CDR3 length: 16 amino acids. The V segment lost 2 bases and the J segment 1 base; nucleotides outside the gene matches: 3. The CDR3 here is CASSVSTSGGQETQYF. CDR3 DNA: TGTGCCAGCAGCGTCTCGACTAGCGGGGGCCAAGAGACCCAGTACTTC. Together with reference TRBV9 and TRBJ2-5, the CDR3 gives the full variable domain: DSGVTQTPKHLITATGQRVTLRCSPRSGDLSVYWYQQSLDQGLQFLIQYYNGEERAKGNILERFSAQQFPDLHSELNLSSLELGDSALYFCASSVSTSGGQETQYFGPGTRLLVL.

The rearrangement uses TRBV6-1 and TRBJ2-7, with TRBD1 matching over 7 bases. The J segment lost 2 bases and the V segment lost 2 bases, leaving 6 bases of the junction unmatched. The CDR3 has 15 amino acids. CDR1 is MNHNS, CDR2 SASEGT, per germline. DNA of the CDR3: TGTGCCAGCAGTGAACCGGGACAGTTGCCCTACGAGCAGTACTTC. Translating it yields CASSEPGQLPYEQYF.

The CDR3 DNA follows: TGTGCCAGTAGTATAGTCTCAGGTAACTCCTACAATGAGCAGTTCTTC. Encoded protein: CASSIVSGNSYNEQFF. V gene TRBV19 combines with J gene TRBJ2-1, with D unclear. The germline V and J ends were trimmed by 1 base and 0 bases, with 10 bases remaining between them. CDR1 LNHDA and CDR2 SQIVND come from the germline V gene (reference sequence). The CDR3 covers 16 residues.

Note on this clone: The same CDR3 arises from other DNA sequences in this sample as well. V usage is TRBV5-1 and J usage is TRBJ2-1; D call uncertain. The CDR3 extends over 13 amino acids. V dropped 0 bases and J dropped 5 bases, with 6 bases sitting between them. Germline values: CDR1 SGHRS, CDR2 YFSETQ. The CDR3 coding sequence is TGCGCCAGCAGCTTGGGGCAGGACAATGAGCAGTTCTTC. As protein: CASSLGQDNEQFF.

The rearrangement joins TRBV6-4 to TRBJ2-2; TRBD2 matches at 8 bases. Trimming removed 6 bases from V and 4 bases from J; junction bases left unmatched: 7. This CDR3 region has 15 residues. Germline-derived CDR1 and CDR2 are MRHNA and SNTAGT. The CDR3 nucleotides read TGTGCCAGCAGAAGTCTAGCGGGCAGCACCGGGGAGCTGTTTTTT. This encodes CASRSLAGSTGELFF.

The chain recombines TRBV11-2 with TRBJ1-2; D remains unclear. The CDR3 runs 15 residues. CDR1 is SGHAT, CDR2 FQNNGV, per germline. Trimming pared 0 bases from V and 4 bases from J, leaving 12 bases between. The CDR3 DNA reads TGTGCCAGCAGCTTAGATCCGCAGGCCCTCTATGGCTACACCTTC. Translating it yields CASSLDPQALYGYTF.

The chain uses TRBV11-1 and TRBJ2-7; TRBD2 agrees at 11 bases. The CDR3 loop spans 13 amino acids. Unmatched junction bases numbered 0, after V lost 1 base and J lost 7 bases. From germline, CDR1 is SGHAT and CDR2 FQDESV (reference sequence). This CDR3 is CASSLGLAGEQYF. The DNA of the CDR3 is TGTGCCAGCAGCTTAGGACTAGCGGGGGAGCAGTACTTC.